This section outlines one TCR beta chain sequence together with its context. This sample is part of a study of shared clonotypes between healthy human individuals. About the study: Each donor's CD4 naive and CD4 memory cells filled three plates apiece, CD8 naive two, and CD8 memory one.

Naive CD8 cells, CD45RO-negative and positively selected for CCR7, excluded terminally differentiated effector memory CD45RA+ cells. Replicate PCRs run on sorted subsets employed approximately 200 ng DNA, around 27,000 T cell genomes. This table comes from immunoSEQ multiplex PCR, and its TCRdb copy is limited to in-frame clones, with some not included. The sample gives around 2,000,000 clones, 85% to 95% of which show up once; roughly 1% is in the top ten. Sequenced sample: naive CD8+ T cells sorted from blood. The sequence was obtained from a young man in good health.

DNA of the CDR3: TGCGCCAGCAGCCAAGAAAGTCAATCCTACGAGCAGTACTTC. Amino acid sequence: CASSQESQSYEQYF. The rearrangement joins TRBV4-3 to TRBJ2-7; D ambiguous. CDR3 size: 14 residues. V was clipped by 0 bases and J by 1 base, with 7 bases between them. Germline V gene sequence: CDR1 LGHNA, CDR2 YSLEER.